This T cell receptor beta chain was captured in a study of cytomegalovirus exposure and HLA in healthy donors. Assay: immunoSEQ multiplex PCR; the TCRdb copy retains only in-frame clones and omits some. The sample has 130,000 to 150,000 clones, around 90% seen once. Sequencing used PBMCs. The TCR originated in a woman between 18 and 29 years old in good health and CMV-seropositive.

The CDR3 protein is CASSVDGHPNTEAFF. DNA for the CDR3: TGTGCCAGCAGCGTAGATGGACACCCGAACACTGAAGCTTTCTTT. V usage is TRBV9 and J usage is TRBJ1-1, with a possible D match to TRBD1 (5 bases). The CDR3 is 15 amino acids. Trimming cost V 0 bases and J 1 base, with 10 bases left between them. Looked up from germline, CDR1 is SGDLS and CDR2 is YYNGEE.